This entry lists 9 T cell receptor beta chains sequenced from one sample in a study of OX40 agonist ivuxolimab in advanced cancers. Sequenced by immunoSEQ multiplex PCR; TCRdb stores in-frame clones only, minus some. The sample yields 50,000 to 70,000 clones, roughly 84% seen once. The material was CD4+ or CD8+ T cells sorted from blood, obtained in a trial of the OX40 agonist ivuxolimab. The origin of the receptors is an adult with an advanced solid tumor such as melanoma, head and neck, liver or kidney cancer.

The chain recombines TRBV5-5 with TRBJ1-6, with D possibly being TRBD1 (5 bases). CDR1 and CDR2 (germline): SGHKS, YYEKEE (reference sequence). Trimming took 4 bases from V and 7 from J, leaving 15 bases between them. The CDR3 loop spans 15 amino acids. The CDR3 nucleotides read TGTGCCAGCAGCCCTGGACCGGGGCGGAATTCACCCCTCCACTTT. It yields the protein CASSPGPGRNSPLHF. The full variable domain, with the rest looked up from reference TRBV5-5 and TRBJ1-6, is DAGVTQSPTHLIKTRGQQVTLRCSPISGHKSVSWYQQVLGQGPQFIFQYYEKEERGRGNFPDRFSARQFPNYSSELNVNALLLGDSALYLCASSPGPGRNSPLHFGNGTRLTVT.

This chain connects TRBV2 to TRBJ2-7; D may be TRBD1 (6 bases). The germline gives CDR1 SNHLY, CDR2 FYNNEI. The ends were cut back, 6 bases at V and 0 bases at J, with 12 bases in the middle. The CDR3 length is 14 residues. CDR3 bases: TGTGCCAGCAGAGAGACAGGCAACTCCTACGAGCAGTACTTC. Its protein product is CASRETGNSYEQYF. Supplemented by reference TRBV2 and TRBJ2-7, the full variable domain reads EPEVTQTPSHQVTQMGQEVILRCVPISNHLYFYWYRQILGQKVEFLVSFYNNEISEKSEIFDDQFSVERPDGSNFTLKIRSTKLEDSAMYFCASRETGNSYEQYFGPGTRLTVT.

This rearrangement joins TRBV5-1 to TRBJ1-2; D ambiguous. The CDR3 spans 15 residues. Germline V gene lookup returns CDR1 SGHRS and CDR2 YFSETQ. Deletions cut 3 bases from V and 0 bases from J, with 12 bases between. This chain's CDR3 is CASSWAAGSNYGYTF. The DNA for the CDR3 is TGCGCCAGCAGCTGGGCGGCAGGTTCTAACTATGGCTACACCTTC.

V gene TRBV29-1 combines with J gene TRBJ2-3, with TRBD1 matching over 8 bases. This CDR3 has 12 amino acids. The germline gives CDR1 SQVTM, CDR2 ANQGSEA. Unmatched junction bases numbered 3, after V lost 7 bases and J lost 3 bases. The CDR3 DNA reads as TGCAGCGCACGGACAGGGACAGATACGCAGTATTTT. Translation: CSARTGTDTQYF.

CDR3 in DNA: TGTGCCAGCAGCTTAAGTGACAGGGACTATGGCTACACCTTC. Its protein product is CASSLSDRDYGYTF. The V gene is TRBV7-3, the J gene TRBJ1-2; 7 bases map to TRBD1. V lost 1 base, J lost 3 bases, and 2 bases stayed unmatched. The CDR3 consists of 14 residues. From germline, CDR1 is SGHTA and CDR2 FQGTGA. Full variable domain (rest looked up from reference TRBV7-3 and TRBJ1-2): GAGVSQTPSNKVTEKGKYVELRCDPISGHTALYWYRQSLGQGPEFLIYFQGTGAADDSGLPNDRFFAVRPEGSVSTLKIQRTERGDSAVYLCASSLSDRDYGYTFGSGTRLTVV.

The CDR3 bases are TGTGCCAGCAGCTTGGGACAGGGGGATCGAGCTTTCTTT. This encodes CASSLGQGDRAFF. V is TRBV5-6 and J is TRBJ1-1, with 9 bases lining up with TRBD1. The V gene's germline CDR1 is SGHDT and CDR2 YYEEEE. J lost 10 bases, V lost 0 bases, and 4 bases had no gene match. This CDR3 has 13 amino acids.

This rearrangement joins TRBV7-2 to TRBJ2-1, with 7 nucleotides matching TRBD2. Losses at the gene ends were 2 bases for V and 7 bases for J; bases not matched to a gene: 11. Germline-derived CDR1 and CDR2 are SGHTA and FQGNSA. The CDR3 is 16 amino acids. CDR3 DNA: TGTGCCAGCAGCTTACCACCCGGTTGGGGAGGGAATGAGCAGTTCTTC. The encoded protein is CASSLPPGWGGNEQFF.

Written as DNA, the CDR3 is TGTGCCAGCAGCGGAGTCGGAGGAATGAACACTGAAGCTTTCTTT. This translates into CASSGVGGMNTEAFF. The chain has TRBV7-3 and TRBJ1-1; D ambiguous. The germline gives CDR1 SGHTA, CDR2 FQGTGA. The CDR3 runs to 15 residues. Trimming took off 5 bases at V and 0 bases at J, with 13 bases between the two ends. Together with reference TRBV7-3 and TRBJ1-1, the CDR3 gives the full variable domain: GAGVSQTPSNKVTEKGKYVELRCDPISGHTALYWYRQSLGQGPEFLIYFQGTGAADDSGLPNDRFFAVRPEGSVSTLKIQRTERGDSAVYLCASSGVGGMNTEAFFGQGTRLTVV.

The gene calls are TRBV7-3 and TRBJ2-2; perhaps TRBD2 as D (5 bases). Between the trimmed V and J ends, which lost 8 bases and 6 bases, there was a span of 22 bases. Germline-derived CDR1 and CDR2 are SGHTA and FQGTGA. The CDR3 contains 16 residues. CDR3 loop: CASADPGNTGAGELFF. Here the CDR3 DNA reads TGTGCCAGCGCAGACCCGGGGAACACGGGCGCCGGGGAGCTGTTTTTT.